Listed below are T cell receptor beta chains from one sample, sequenced in a study of T cells in localized non-small cell lung cancer. Repertoires were generated with immunoSEQ multiplex PCR, while TCRdb's copy carries only in-frame clones and drops some. The sample contains tens of thousands of clones, approximately 84% of which appear only once. The sequences come from peripheral blood, collected before any cancer treatment. Receptor source: a man aged 35-75 years with stage I lung adenocarcinoma. CDR3s include the opening cysteine and the closing phenylalanine or tryptophan. The order of the fields is J gene, CDR3 length, clone size, V gene, D gene, CDR3 protein, CDR3 DNA. D genes are given only for firm matches. A row's size may be missing; if present it is once, few, many or a size class.

j_gene: TRBJ2-3; len: 15; abundance: NA; v_gene: TRBV5-1; d_gene: NA; CDR3aa: CASSLTKRSTDTQYF; CDR3nt: TGCGCCAGCAGCTTGACTAAAAGGAGCACAGATACGCAGTATTTT
j_gene: TRBJ1-2; len: 13; abundance: NA; v_gene: TRBV28; d_gene: TRBD1; CDR3aa: CASNPGGDYGYTF; CDR3nt: TGTGCCAGCAATCCAGGGGGGGATTATGGCTACACCTTC
j_gene: TRBJ2-2; len: 16; abundance: NA; v_gene: TRBV5-1; d_gene: NA; CDR3aa: CASSPAPGTDTGELFF; CDR3nt: TGCGCCAGCAGCCCGGCTCCGGGTACGGACACCGGGGAGCTGTTTTTT
j_gene: TRBJ2-3; len: 15; abundance: NA; v_gene: TRBV5-1; d_gene: TRBD2; CDR3aa: CASSLDGGSADTQYF; CDR3nt: TGCGCCAGCAGCTTGGACGGGGGGTCGGCAGATACGCAGTATTTT
j_gene: TRBJ1-4; len: 17; abundance: NA; v_gene: TRBV18; d_gene: NA; CDR3aa: CASSPSNSGTLLGKLFF; CDR3nt: TGTGCCAGCTCACCATCGAACTCCGGGACTCTATTGGGAAAACTGTTTTTT
j_gene: TRBJ2-1; len: 13; abundance: once; v_gene: TRBV9; d_gene: NA; CDR3aa: CASSDRSTSYQFF; CDR3nt: TGTGCCAGCAGCGACCGATCCACTAGTTACCAGTTCTTC
j_gene: TRBJ2-2; len: 15; abundance: few; v_gene: TRBV7-9; d_gene: TRBD1; CDR3aa: CASSLLTGYSGELFF; CDR3nt: TGTGCCAGCAGCTTATTGACAGGGTATTCCGGGGAGCTGTTTTTT
j_gene: TRBJ1-5; len: 15; abundance: NA; v_gene: TRBV5-6; d_gene: NA; CDR3aa: CASSLLGEGNQPQHF; CDR3nt: TGTGCCAGCAGCTTGCTGGGCGAGGGCAATCAGCCCCAGCATTTT
j_gene: TRBJ2-5; len: 15; abundance: NA; v_gene: TRBV9; d_gene: NA; CDR3aa: CASSVEVLGGETQYF; CDR3nt: TGTGCCAGCAGCGTAGAGGTGTTAGGGGGAGAGACCCAGTACTTC
j_gene: TRBJ1-5; len: 16; abundance: NA; v_gene: TRBV7-6; d_gene: NA; CDR3aa: CASSLGQGRLDQPQHF; CDR3nt: TGTGCCAGCAGCCTAGGTCAGGGAAGGTTGGATCAGCCCCAGCATTTT
j_gene: TRBJ2-5; len: 18; abundance: NA; v_gene: TRBV9; d_gene: TRBD2; CDR3aa: CASSVGTSGGTEQETQYF; CDR3nt: TGTGCCAGCAGCGTAGGGACTAGCGGGGGGACCGAACAAGAGACCCAGTACTTC
j_gene: TRBJ1-2; len: 17; abundance: few; v_gene: TRBV19; d_gene: NA; CDR3aa: CASSLRTANFQNYGYTF; CDR3nt: TGTGCCAGTAGTCTCCGGACGGCTAACTTTCAAAACTATGGCTACACCTTC
j_gene: TRBJ2-1; len: 16; abundance: NA; v_gene: TRBV2; d_gene: NA; CDR3aa: CASSEPSGRSYNEQFF; CDR3nt: TGTGCCAGCAGTGAACCGTCCGGGCGCTCCTACAATGAGCAGTTCTTC
j_gene: TRBJ1-2; len: 15; abundance: medium-sized; v_gene: TRBV27; d_gene: TRBD1; CDR3aa: CASGGGQGGLYGYTF; CDR3nt: TGTGCCAGCGGCGGGGGACAGGGAGGTCTCTATGGCTACACCTTC
j_gene: TRBJ2-2; len: 16; abundance: NA; v_gene: TRBV5-1; d_gene: NA; CDR3aa: CASSLRLAHNTGELFF; CDR3nt: TGCGCCAGCAGCTTAAGGCTAGCGCATAACACCGGGGAGCTGTTTTTT